The sequence of this T cell receptor beta chain was determined in a study of Ad26.COV2.S vaccination and SARS-CoV-2 variants. Repertoires were generated with immunoSEQ multiplex PCR, while TCRdb's copy carries only in-frame clones and drops some. Among some 340,000 clones listed, 85% to 90% were seen once. This CDR3 contains 16 residues. The J segment lost 3 bases and the V segment lost 5 bases, leaving 13 bases of the junction unmatched. From germline, CDR1 is SGHVS and CDR2 FQNEAQ. Treatment denoted: 19 received Ad26.COV2.S at low or high dose, single or two shots; about 5 received placebo; per-sample allocation not given. Vaccine and placebo recipients were sampled on day 63 after the first injection.

This clonotype was sampled from a person between 18 and 65 years old who received the Ad26.COV2.S COVID-19 vaccine or a placebo. The sample in question was peripheral blood, obtained in a trial of Ad26.COV2.S vaccine versus placebo. J is TRBJ2-7 and V is TRBV7-8; TRBD1 aligns across 7 bases. CDR3 DNA sequence: TGTGCCAGCAGCCCAGCGGACGGGACAGTATTCTACGAGCAGTACTTC. Its protein is CASSPADGTVFYEQYF.